This T cell receptor (beta chain) comes out of a study of blood T cell repertoires in COVID-19. Study background: Some COVID-19 samples were acute and others convalescent; all came from the United States, Italy and Spain. Sample material is recorded as cDNA or gDNA derived from T cells, B-cell-depleted T cells, or PBMCs.

Original processing methods: Amplification with reference gene primers provided the estimates of nucleated cell counts. TCRdb keeps only in-frame clones here, not all; method: immunoSEQ multiplex PCR. V and J calls and clone size come straight from that table; D and trimming were deduced from the DNA. The data hold 23,000 or so clones, with approximately 90% observed a single time. In regard to this clone: The junction shows a germline mismatch at one end, possibly a read error.

CDR1 is SGHTA and CDR2 is FQGTGA in the germline V gene. CDR3 length: 16 amino acids. The V and J genes are TRBV7-3 and TRBJ2-2; perhaps TRBD2 as D (6 bases). This TCR was sampled from a man in his 70s with active COVID-19. Sequencing was done on a sample of peripheral blood. Here the CDR3 reads CASSPRGGSKTGELFF. The CDR3 DNA reads as TGTGCCAGCAGCCCCCGAGGAGGGTCGAAGACCGGGGAGCTGTTTTTT.